This record covers a single T cell receptor (beta chain). This clonotype was seen repeatedly, ten times or more. Its recognized antigen is unknown. It has no much larger one-base neighbor in the sample; base qualities were not kept. Amplification of TCR beta CDR3 regions was carried out from RNA transcripts. For the first round of RT-PCR on the TCR CDR3, the HTBI primer set was used together with the Qiagen OneStep RT-PCR kit. A second multiplex PCR round built the libraries, followed by size selection and purification. The libraries were sequenced on an Illumina HiSeq2000 using paired-end 100 bp reads. The source study handled its data this way. SOAPnuke was used to process the raw data, throwing out any read that contained adapters or uncalled bases, had a mean Phred below 15, or lacked an exact constant-primer or identifier match. COPE v1.2.5 was used to merge high-quality paired reads, and clonotypes were defined as unique nucleotide sequences. MiTCR v1.1 was used to align the clonotypes against IMGT TRBV, TRBD and TRBJ reference segments. Analysis was restricted to V-J combinations with a frequency above 0.0001, which covered roughly 99% of repertoires. A TCS score was defined as the ratio of F50 (clonal expansion) to E x V (chaos), with BLOSUM62-based TCRdist applied between CDR3 peptides within each V-J. Welch's t-statistics and random forest reduced fewer than 550 V-J features to 13, which were used in a naive Bayes classifier (R e1071). TCRdb passed the public sequencing reads through fastp at Q25 and MiXCR, retaining productive beta sequences. Rows matching on CDR3 protein sequence are summarized as one entry with the most common DNA and genes. These V and J calls are TCRdb output, not the study's own analysis. For this sample the table gives some 500,000 distinct CDR3 sequences, of which roughly an eighth were detected only once. Of the sample, around 17% is held by the ten largest clones.

The data are from a study of T cells in Graves' hyperthyroidism and ophthalmopathy (dated by TCRdb to the late 2010s). Looking at the study overall: Peripheral blood was sampled at the time of initial diagnosis, prior to any treatment. The approximately 100 discovery patients were randomly split 7:3 into training and test sets. An independent validation cohort of around 19 hyperthyroidism patients and more than 15 patients who later progressed to ophthalmopathy tested prospective prediction of ophthalmopathy. Thyroid tissue and blood T-cell repertoires from six Graves' hyperthyroidism patients were also compared in the study. A discovery cohort of about a hundred patients, 43 with Graves' ophthalmopathy and approximately 60 with stable Graves' hyperthyroidism, was used to find distinguishing TCR V-J signatures. According to the paper, TCR Vbeta CDR3 sequencing was carried out on 120 to 150 peripheral blood samples, which came from approximately 43 ophthalmopathy, 70 to 80 hyperthyroidism and about 17 progressor patients. Following sampling, methimazole starting at 30 mg daily was given to hyperthyroidism patients, and high-dose intravenous methylprednisolone was given to ophthalmopathy patients. General findings and caveats noted by the study authors: In cross-validation, a model built on a 13 V-J signature told ophthalmopathy apart from stable hyperthyroidism with roughly 87% sensitivity and about 81% specificity, and in testing the same model reached 80%/75%. In validation, the model predicted progression to ophthalmopathy a median of roughly six months before onset, with over 55% sensitivity and 72.22% specificity. Blood samples also contained most of the expanded thyroid clonotypes (frequency above 0.001), which suggests that blood repertoires may reflect thyroid immune responses. No statistical method was used to set the sample size in advance, and investigators knew the group allocation.

The junction shows trimming of 5 bases on V and 1 base on J, plus 11 bases between the germline ends. The CDR3 numbers 14 residues from cysteine through phenylalanine. The kept DNA is CDR3 alone, 42 bases in frame from the first base. According to the germline V gene (reference sequence), CDR1 reads LNHDA and CDR2 reads SQIVND. Stable Graves' hyperthyroidism was defined as no progression to ophthalmopathy during 18 months of follow-up. The hyperthyroidism patients were between 18 and 65 years old and newly diagnosed, with a disease duration of less than 2 months. The study excluded patients with uncontrolled infections, other autoimmune diseases, pregnancy or lactation. Diagnoses relied on clinical symptoms, serum thyroxine and TRAb, thyroid ultrasound and orbital computed tomography. Ficoll-Paque density gradient centrifugation was used to isolate PBMCs from about 10 ml of fresh peripheral blood. Total RNA was extracted with Trizol reagent, and quality was checked on an Agilent 2100 Bioanalyzer.

Sequencing was done on a sample of blood. The chain was built from TRBV19 and TRBJ1-1, with no confidently assigned D gene. The TCR originated in a woman between 18 and 30 years old with Graves' hyperthyroidism. The nucleotide sequence reads as follows: TGTGCCAGTAGTCCCCTCGACCAGAACACTGAAGCTTTCTTT. Translated, it reads CASSPLDQNTEAFF.